This TCR beta chain derives from a study of blood T cell repertoires in COVID-19. This clone has a single count. CDR3 length: 13 amino acids. Germline CDR1 is SGHRS and CDR2 is YFSETQ. V shed 0 bases and J 11 bases; nucleotides not matched to a gene: 6. Everyone who took part was roughly 18 to 89 years old, and they came from fewer than 25 US areas. Sequencing used immunoSEQ multiplex PCR; TCRdb keeps in-frame clones, though not all of them. The table has 300,000 to 400,000 clones, approximately 86% seen once; the top ten hold 4% to 5.5%. The material sequenced was PBMCs or T cells enriched from blood (not recorded which). The receptor comes from a woman aged 40 to 50 with acute COVID-19. The chain combines TRBV5-1 with TRBJ2-5; 8 bases are a match to TRBD2. CDR3 sequence reads: CASSLGERGTQYF. In DNA form, the CDR3 reads TGCGCCAGCAGCTTGGGGGAGCGGGGGACTCAGTACTTC.